The 8 T cell receptor beta chains in this list originate from one sample, sequenced in a study of blood T cell repertoires in COVID-19 (dated by TCRdb to 2018 to 2021). The library was produced with the immunoSEQ multiplex PCR assay. TCRdb stores this immuneACCESS table with in-frame sequences only. Part of the clones is absent; in the studies checked, under half of the shortfall reflects unresolved V genes, and no reason is known for the rest. This sample comprises some 96,000 clones, 88% of them detected only once. The top ten clonotypes cover about 5% of the sample. The specimen was peripheral blood. The receptors were sampled from a human donor in a cohort sampled during active COVID-19.

This sequence joins TRBV7-9 and TRBJ1-3; D gene unclear. CDR1 and CDR2 from the germline V gene are SEHNR and FQNEAQ (reference sequence). Trimming removed 8 bases from V and 0 bases from J, with 11 bases in between. CDR3 size: 14 residues. In DNA form, the CDR3 reads TGTGCCAGCGGGAGAGTTCTCTCTGGAAACACCATATATTTT. Its protein is CASGRVLSGNTIYF.

This chain connects TRBV19 to TRBJ1-4; 10 bases agree with TRBD1. The CDR3 is 16 residues long. Trimming took 4 bases from V and 13 from J; bases not matched to a gene: 15. CDR1 and CDR2 from the germline V gene are LNHDA and SQIVND (reference sequence). This CDR3 is CASSNRDRGVGAGLFF. DNA for the CDR3: TGTGCCAGTAGTAATAGGGACAGGGGAGTGGGAGCAGGACTGTTTTTT.

The J gene is TRBJ1-4, the V gene TRBV4-1; D possibly corresponds to TRBD1 (6 bases). The CDR3 has 14 amino acids. The germline V and J ends were trimmed by 2 bases and 8 bases, with 12 bases remaining between them. Germline V lookup: CDR1 MGHRA, CDR2 YSYEKL. DNA for the CDR3: TGCGCCAGCAGCCAAATTGAGGGGGAAGAAAAACTGTTTTTT. Its translation: CASSQIEGEEKLFF.

The V call is TRBV2, the J call TRBJ1-5, with D possibly matching TRBD1 (5 bases). The V and J ends lost 8 bases and 0 bases respectively, with 14 bases between them. Germline CDR1 and CDR2: SNHLY and FYNNEI. The CDR3 has 15 amino acids. CDR3 DNA: TGTGCCAGCCGACAACAGGATTATAGCAATCAGCCCCAGCATTTT. This codes for CASRQQDYSNQPQHF.

V gene TRBV4-2 combines with J gene TRBJ1-5, with 7 bases identical to TRBD1. This CDR3 spans 15 amino acids. Losses at the gene ends were 1 base for V and 6 bases for J; bases not matched to a gene: 6. Germline V gives CDR1 LGHNA, CDR2 YNFKEQ. The CDR3 spells CASSQGVAGGQPQHF. In DNA, the CDR3 is TGTGCCAGCAGCCAAGGTGTGGCAGGGGGTCAGCCCCAGCATTTT.

This clone is a singleton in its sample. This rearrangement joins TRBV18 to TRBJ2-1; 8 bases fit TRBD2. This CDR3 contains 14 residues. From germline, CDR1 is KGHSH and CDR2 LQKENI. Trimming removed 2 bases from V and 7 bases from J; junction bases left unmatched: 4. In DNA, the CDR3 is TGTGCCAGCTCACCAGGTGCTAGCGGGAATGAGCAGTTCTTC. It yields the protein CASSPGASGNEQFF.

In its sample, this clone was seen a few times. This chain links TRBV7-8 with TRBJ2-5; the D gene is possibly TRBD2 (5 bases). CDR1 SGHVS and CDR2 FQNEAQ come from the germline V gene. This CDR3 contains 14 residues. V lost 5 bases, J lost 5 bases, and 15 bases lay in between. Here the CDR3 DNA reads TGTGCCAGCAGCCAGAGGGTAGGGCGGGAGACCCAGTACTTC. It translates to CASSQRVGRETQYF.

J is TRBJ2-4 and V is TRBV11-2; TRBD2 matches at 9 bases. V lost 5 bases to trimming and J lost 0 bases; unmatched junction nucleotides: 8. This CDR3 region has 17 residues. From germline, CDR1 is SGHAT and CDR2 FQNNGV. CDR3 coding DNA: TGTGCCAGCAGCCTGACTAGCGGAACCCTAGCCAAAAACATTCAGTACTTC. The encoded protein is CASSLTSGTLAKNIQYF.